Listed below are T cell receptor beta chains from one sample, sequenced in a study of tissue T cells after allogeneic stem cell transplantation. The assay was immunoSEQ multiplex PCR, and TCRdb's table has in-frame clones only and misses some. Among over 950 clones listed, 60% to 80% were seen once. Sequences were derived from esophageal tissue, sampled at autopsy. These receptors were collected from a female patient aged 35 to 69 with steroid-refractory graft-versus-host disease after an allogeneic stem cell transplant. Some T cells may have come from the graft donor. CDR3s include the opening cysteine and the closing phenylalanine or tryptophan. The order of the fields is V gene, clone size, J gene, D gene, CDR3 protein, CDR3 DNA. A D gene is named only where the DNA matches it firmly. Clone size, where shown, is once, few, many, or a class for clones that have expanded.

V: TRBV3-1/TRBV3-2; size: once; J: TRBJ2-1; D: -; CDR3: CASSQDSGTVKQFF; DNA: TGTGCCAGCAGCCAAGATTCCGGGACGGTTAAGCAGTTCTTC
V: TRBV19; size: -; J: TRBJ2-7; D: TRBD1; CDR3: CASNQGAGEQYF; DNA: TGTGCCAGTAACCAGGGGGCTGGTGAGCAGTACTTC
V: TRBV7-2; size: few; J: TRBJ1-6; D: TRBD1; CDR3: CASSPRTGARNSPLHF; DNA: TGTGCCAGCAGCCCTCGGACAGGGGCAAGGAATTCACCCCTCCACTTT
V: TRBV20-1; size: -; J: TRBJ2-2; D: -; CDR3: CSASKPAVFANTGELFF; DNA: TGCAGTGCTAGTAAGCCGGCTGTGTTCGCGAACACCGGGGAGCTGTTTTTT
V: TRBV6-5; size: once; J: TRBJ2-5; D: -; CDR3: CASSYSMETQYF; DNA: TGTGCCAGCAGTTACTCGATGGAGACCCAGTACTTC
V: TRBV7-9; size: -; J: TRBJ2-1; D: -; CDR3: CASSFDRSYNEQFF; DNA: TGTGCCAGCAGCTTCGACCGCTCCTACAATGAGCAGTTCTTC
V: TRBV5-1; size: large; J: TRBJ2-7; D: -; CDR3: CASSGTGFYEQYF; DNA: TGCGCCAGCAGCGGAACAGGGTTCTACGAGCAGTACTTC
V: TRBV5-1; size: -; J: TRBJ2-7; D: TRBD1; CDR3: CASSPRTGGRYEQYF; DNA: TGCGCCAGCAGCCCTCGGACAGGGGGCAGGTACGAGCAGTACTTC
V: TRBV2; size: -; J: TRBJ2-1; D: -; CDR3: CASKASYNEQFF; DNA: TGTGCCAGCAAGGCCTCCTACAATGAGCAGTTCTTC
V: TRBV27; size: few; J: TRBJ2-4; D: TRBD2; CDR3: CASSPPLLAGQGNIQYF; DNA: TGTGCCAGCAGTCCACCCCTACTAGCGGGTCAAGGGAACATTCAGTACTTC
V: TRBV10-3; size: few; J: TRBJ2-3; D: TRBD2; CDR3: CAISDRLAGGYTDTQYF; DNA: TGTGCCATCAGTGATAGACTAGCGGGGGGCTACACAGATACGCAGTATTTT
V: TRBV5-4; size: -; J: TRBJ2-3; D: -; CDR3: CASSRAPGTQYF; DNA: TGTGCCAGCAGCCGGGCGCCGGGGACGCAGTATTTT
V: TRBV19; size: -; J: TRBJ1-1; D: TRBD1; CDR3: CASSIGQGFEAFF; DNA: TGTGCCAGTAGTATAGGACAGGGGTTTGAAGCTTTCTTT